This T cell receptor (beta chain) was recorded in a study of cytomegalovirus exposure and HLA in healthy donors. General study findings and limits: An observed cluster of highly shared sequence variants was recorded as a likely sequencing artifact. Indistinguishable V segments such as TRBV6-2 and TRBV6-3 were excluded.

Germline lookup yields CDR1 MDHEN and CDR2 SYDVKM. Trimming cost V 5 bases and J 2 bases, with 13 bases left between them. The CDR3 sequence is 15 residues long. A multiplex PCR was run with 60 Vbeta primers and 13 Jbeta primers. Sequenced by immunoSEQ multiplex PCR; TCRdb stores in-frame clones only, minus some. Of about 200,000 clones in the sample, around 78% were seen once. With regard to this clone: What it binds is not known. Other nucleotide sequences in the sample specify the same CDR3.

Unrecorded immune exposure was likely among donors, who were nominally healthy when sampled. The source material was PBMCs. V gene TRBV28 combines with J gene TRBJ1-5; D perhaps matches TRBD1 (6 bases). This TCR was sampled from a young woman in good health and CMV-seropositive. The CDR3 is CASSLLQGGNQPQHF. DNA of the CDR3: TGTGCCAGCAGTCTCCTACAGGGAGGCAATCAGCCCCAGCATTTT.